This TCR beta chain emerged from a study of immune evolution from preneoplasia to lung adenocarcinoma. Study-level points and caveats: Clonality was highest in normal lung, lower in later-stage lesions apparently.

The CDR3 spans 12 residues. Germline V lookup: CDR1 SQVTM, CDR2 ANQGSEA. V dropped 7 bases and J dropped 5 bases, with 14 bases sitting between them. Two lung cancer pathologists independently confirmed each histologic diagnosis. On this clone itself: The target antigen is unknown.

The method was immunoSEQ multiplex PCR; TCRdb's version includes in-frame clones alone and lacks a portion of them. Seen here are about 2,300 clones, over 75% observed once, and the top ten hold 16%. The rearrangement uses TRBV29-1 and TRBJ2-5, with D tentatively TRBD1 (5 bases). Sequencing input: FFPE adjacent normal lung tissue. This clonotype originated in a person aged 65-85 years with lung adenocarcinoma. The CDR3 reads CSGSWGAETQYF. CDR3 coding DNA: TGCAGCGGCTCGTGGGGCGCGGAGACCCAGTACTTC. The variable domain in full, completed from reference TRBV29-1 and TRBJ2-5, reads SAVISQKPSRDICQRGTSLTIQCQVDSQVTMMFWYRQQPGQSLTLIATANQGSEATYESGFVIDKFPISRPNLTFSTLTVSNMSPEDSSIYLCSGSWGAETQYFGPGTRLLVL.